This is a list of T cell receptor beta chains from one sample in a study of blood T cell repertoires in COVID-19. The method was immunoSEQ multiplex PCR; TCRdb's version includes in-frame clones alone and lacks a portion of them. The sample has about 100,000 clones; approximately 93% are singletons. The source material was peripheral blood. The origin of the receptors is a man between 60 and 75 years old with acute or convalescent COVID-19. CDR3s include the opening cysteine and the closing phenylalanine or tryptophan. A D gene is named only where the DNA matches it firmly. Clone size is not always given. Where it is, it says once, few, many or a class for expanded clones.

J gene	clone size	D gene	V gene	CDR3 DNA	CDR3 protein
TRBJ1-3	.	TRBD1	TRBV7-6	TGTGCCAGCAGCTCCGGGACAGACTCTGGAAACACCATATATTTT	CASSSGTDSGNTIYF
TRBJ1-1	.	.	TRBV5-8	TGTGCCAGCAGCCCCGACAGGTTAGGCGGTGAAGCTTTCTTT	CASSPDRLGGEAFF
TRBJ2-6	.	.	TRBV27	TGTGCCAGCAGTTTTAGGACTTACTCTGGGGCCAACGTCCTGACTTTC	CASSFRTYSGANVLTF
TRBJ2-6	.	.	TRBV9	TGTGCCAGCAGCGTTCTGGGGAGTCAGGGGTCTGGGGCCAACGTCCTGACTTTC	CASSVLGSQGSGANVLTF
TRBJ2-5	.	TRBD1	TRBV19	TGTGCCAGTAGTCCGACAGGGGGCGGGGAGACCCAGTACTTC	CASSPTGGGETQYF
TRBJ1-4	.	.	TRBV7-9	TGTGCCAGCAGCCAATCGACCGGGGAAGTGGGGGAAAAACTGTTTTTT	CASSQSTGEVGEKLFF
TRBJ2-1	.	TRBD1	TRBV24-1	TGTGCCACCAGTGATCCCGGGACAGGAGCTCCGGGCAATGAGCAGTTCTTC	CATSDPGTGAPGNEQFF
TRBJ1-5	.	.	TRBV12-3/TRBV12-4	TGTGCCTCGGGGGGTTACAATCAGCCCCAGCATTTT	CASGGYNQPQHF
TRBJ1-4	few	TRBD1	TRBV3-1/TRBV3-2	TGTGCCACCAGGGGACAGGGAAGTGAAAAACTGTTTTTT	CATRGQGSEKLFF
TRBJ2-7	once	.	TRBV3-1/TRBV3-2	TGTGCCAGCAGCCCCCTGGGTAGCCCCTACGAGCAGTACTTC	CASSPLGSPYEQYF
TRBJ1-2	.	.	TRBV5-8	TGTGCCACCAACCCAGGGTTCAACTATGGCTACACCTTC	CATNPGFNYGYTF
TRBJ1-2	.	TRBD1	TRBV9	TGTGCCAGCAGCGTTGACAGGGGCTATGGCTACACCTTC	CASSVDRGYGYTF
TRBJ1-1	.	.	TRBV23-1	TGCGCCAGCCCGACGGGAGTGAACACTGAAGCTTTCTTT	CASPTGVNTEAFF
TRBJ2-3	.	TRBD2	TRBV30	TGTGCCTGGAGTCTAGCGGGAGGGGTAGATACGCAGTATTTT	CAWSLAGGVDTQYF
TRBJ1-1	.	.	TRBV5-4	TGTGCCAGCAGGGGGGCCACTGAAGCTTTCTTT	CASRGATEAFF
TRBJ1-5	.	TRBD1	TRBV24-1	TGTGCCACCAGCCACCCAGGGGGCGGTCAGCCCCAGCATTTT	CATSHPGGGQPQHF
TRBJ2-4	.	TRBD1	TRBV28	TGTGCCACCATAGGGGGCGTCAAAAACATTCAGTACTTC	CATIGGVKNIQYF
TRBJ2-1	.	.	TRBV5-1	TGCGCCAGCAGCTCCCAGGGATCCTACAATGAGCAGTTCTTC	CASSSQGSYNEQFF
TRBJ1-1	.	TRBD1	TRBV7-9	TGTGCCAGCAGCATGGGACAGGGGGCGAACACTGAAGCTTTCTTT	CASSMGQGANTEAFF
TRBJ1-5	.	TRBD1	TRBV6-6	TGTGCCAGCAGTTACGGGACAGGGGGTCAGCCCCAGCATTTT	CASSYGTGGQPQHF
TRBJ1-6	.	TRBD1	TRBV30	TGTGCCTGGACCCCAGGGGGCCCAGTTAGTAATTCACCCCTCCACTTT	CAWTPGGPVSNSPLHF
TRBJ1-3	.	.	TRBV7-8	TGTGCCAGCAGCCACCGAGCAGGGCCTGGAAACACCATATATTTT	CASSHRAGPGNTIYF
TRBJ2-1	.	TRBD2	TRBV15	TGTGCCACCAGCCCCCTACGAGGGAGCGGGAGTAGGTATGAGCAGTTCTTC	CATSPLRGSGSRYEQFF
TRBJ2-1	.	.	TRBV9	TGTGCCAGCAGCGTAGCTGGGCCAATAACAAATGAGCAGTTCTTC	CASSVAGPITNEQFF
TRBJ1-6	.	TRBD1	TRBV27	TGTGCCAGCACCACCGGGACAGGGTATTCACCCCTCCACTTT	CASTTGTGYSPLHF
TRBJ2-4	.	TRBD1	TRBV28	TGTGCCAGCAGTTTCGGTGGGACAGGCAAGGCCAAAAACATTCAGTACTTC	CASSFGGTGKAKNIQYF
TRBJ1-1	.	.	TRBV10-1	TGCGCCAGCAGTCCCGGGAGGGGGAAGACGAACACTGAAGCTTTCTTT	CASSPGRGKTNTEAFF
TRBJ2-1	.	TRBD2	TRBV25-1	TGTGCCAGGGTCAGCGGGAGCTCCTACAATGAGCAGTTCTTC	CARVSGSSYNEQFF
TRBJ2-5	.	.	TRBV3-1/TRBV3-2	TGTGCCAGCAGCACTCAAGAGACCCAGTACTTC	CASSTQETQYF
TRBJ2-3	.	TRBD2	TRBV24-1	TGTGCCACCAGTGATGGAGGTAGCGGGAGGCTCACAGATACGCAGTATTTT	CATSDGGSGRLTDTQYF
TRBJ1-5	once	.	TRBV11-2	TGTGCCAGCAGCCCGGACAGAAGCAATCAGCCCCAGCATTTT	CASSPDRSNQPQHF
TRBJ2-1	.	.	TRBV18	TGTGCCAGCTCCTCCGGGTTAGCGGACGCCTACAATGAGCAGTTCTTC	CASSSGLADAYNEQFF
TRBJ1-5	.	TRBD1	TRBV15	TGTGCCACCAGCCCGGACAGGGGGCTTAATCAGCCCCAGCATTTT	CATSPDRGLNQPQHF
TRBJ2-3	.	TRBD2	TRBV19	TGTGCCAGTAGATGGGGGCCAGCGGGAGTCCGGACTAGCACAGATACGCAGTATTTT	CASRWGPAGVRTSTDTQYF
TRBJ2-1	once	TRBD2	TRBV12-3/TRBV12-4	TGTGCCAGCACCATAGCGGGAGTATATGAGCAGTTCTTC	CASTIAGVYEQFF
TRBJ1-2	once	.	TRBV24-1	TGTGCCACCCCTGCCGACTCGGCCCTCTATGGCTACACCTTC	CATPADSALYGYTF
TRBJ2-3	.	TRBD2	TRBV11-3	TGTGCCAGCAGCTTAGATCACCCCGGGACTAGCGGCACAGATACGCAGTATTTT	CASSLDHPGTSGTDTQYF
TRBJ2-2	few	.	TRBV6-5	TGTGCCAGCAGTTACTCGACTAGTTATAACACCGGGGAGCTGTTTTTT	CASSYSTSYNTGELFF
TRBJ1-6	.	.	TRBV30	TGTGCCTGGAAACCCTCGAGCTCCTATAATTCACCCCTCCACTTT	CAWKPSSSYNSPLHF
TRBJ1-2	once	TRBD1	TRBV19	TGTGCCAGTAGCAGGGCGAGGGGGCAGAGTGGCTACACCTTC	CASSRARGQSGYTF
TRBJ2-7	.	TRBD2	TRBV5-1	TGCGCCAGCAGCCTAGGACTAGCGGGAGGGTTAACTTCCTACGAGCAGTACTTC	CASSLGLAGGLTSYEQYF
TRBJ1-4	.	.	TRBV13	TGTGCCAGCAGCTTAGGGGGGGCTGGAACTAATGAAAAACTGTTTTTT	CASSLGGAGTNEKLFF
TRBJ2-3	.	TRBD1	TRBV5-1	TGCGCCAGCAGCTTGGTACAGGGGGCCAGCACAGATACGCAGTATTTT	CASSLVQGASTDTQYF
TRBJ1-1	.	TRBD1	TRBV11-2	TGTGCCAGCAGCTCATCCGGGACAGGGAATACTGAAGCTTTCTTT	CASSSSGTGNTEAFF
TRBJ1-1	.	.	TRBV30	TGTGCCTGGAATGACCCGCGACTATTCACTGAAGCTTTCTTT	CAWNDPRLFTEAFF
TRBJ1-1	.	.	TRBV20-1	TGCAGTGCTAGTCGACAAGGGAACACTGAAGCTTTCTTT	CSASRQGNTEAFF
TRBJ2-2	.	.	TRBV12-3/TRBV12-4	TGTGCCAGCAGTTTACAGATCACCGGGGAGCTGTTTTTT	CASSLQITGELFF
TRBJ2-1	.	.	TRBV9	TGTGCCAGCAGCGTAGGGCCAAACAATGAGCAGTTCTTC	CASSVGPNNEQFF
TRBJ2-2	.	TRBD1	TRBV7-6	TGTGCCAGCAGCCTCCGGACAGGGAACACCGGGGAGCTGTTTTTT	CASSLRTGNTGELFF
TRBJ2-1	.	.	TRBV25-1	TGTGCCAGCAGTGTCCGGGAGAGCTCCTACAATGAGCAGTTCTTC	CASSVRESSYNEQFF
TRBJ1-2	.	.	TRBV7-8	TGTGCCAGCAGCTTAGTATCAGCCAGGGCTTCCATCTATGGCTACACCTTC	CASSLVSARASIYGYTF
TRBJ1-2	.	.	TRBV27	TGTGCCAGCAGTTTATCGGAGACCCTTAACTATGGCTACACCTTC	CASSLSETLNYGYTF
TRBJ2-1	.	TRBD1	TRBV10-3	TGTGCCACCCTACGACAGGGAGAATGGAATGAGCAGTTCTTC	CATLRQGEWNEQFF
TRBJ1-5	.	TRBD1	TRBV27	TGTGCCAGCAGTCCAGCCCGACAGGGTACTTTGCCCCAGCATTTT	CASSPARQGTLPQHF
TRBJ1-6	.	.	TRBV19	TGTGCCAGTAGTATCGGCGGCACCGATAATTCACCCCTCCACTTT	CASSIGGTDNSPLHF